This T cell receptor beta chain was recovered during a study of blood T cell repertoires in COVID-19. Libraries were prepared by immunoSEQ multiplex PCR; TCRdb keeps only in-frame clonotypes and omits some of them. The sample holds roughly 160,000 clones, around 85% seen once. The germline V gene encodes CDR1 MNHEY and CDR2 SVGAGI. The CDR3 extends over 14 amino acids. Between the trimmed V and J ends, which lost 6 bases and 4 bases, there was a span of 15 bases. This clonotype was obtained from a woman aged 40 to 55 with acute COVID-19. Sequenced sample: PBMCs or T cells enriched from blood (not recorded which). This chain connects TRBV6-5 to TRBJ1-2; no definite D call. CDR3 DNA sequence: TGTGCCAGCAGAATTAACTCCTTTTCCTATGGCTACACCTTC. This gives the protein CASRINSFSYGYTF.